The TCR beta chain under discussion was sequenced for a study of vaccination and CD4 T cells after COVID-19. For the study at large: Post-COVID samples were collected a median about 97 days following diagnosis, spanning 35 to 161.

Treatment in this sample: approximately nine-day PBMC culture with coronavirus spike peptide pools or control peptides (ViraFEST assay). V was trimmed by 7 bases and J by 4 bases, leaving 16 bases between them. CDR1 and CDR2 from the germline V gene are DFQATT and SNEGSKA (reference sequence). The CDR3 is 14 residues long. Sequencing of the DNA from cultured CD4+ T cells was carried out with the Oncomine TCR Beta short-read assay. TCRdb re-called the PCR reads with MiXCR, one entry per CDR3 protein. The repertoire holds over 20,000 distinct CDR3 sequences, with about 50% as singletons. Remarks on this clonotype: What it recognizes is unknown.

Material for sequencing was CD4+ T cells from blood, cultured in vitro. The receptor was derived from a human donor who had recovered from COVID-19. The rearrangement links TRBV20-1 to TRBJ2-2; no reliable D call. CDR3 residues: CSVPAPDGTGELFF. CDR3 nucleotide sequence: TGCAGTGTTCCGGCCCCCGATGGCACCGGGGAGCTGTTTTTT.